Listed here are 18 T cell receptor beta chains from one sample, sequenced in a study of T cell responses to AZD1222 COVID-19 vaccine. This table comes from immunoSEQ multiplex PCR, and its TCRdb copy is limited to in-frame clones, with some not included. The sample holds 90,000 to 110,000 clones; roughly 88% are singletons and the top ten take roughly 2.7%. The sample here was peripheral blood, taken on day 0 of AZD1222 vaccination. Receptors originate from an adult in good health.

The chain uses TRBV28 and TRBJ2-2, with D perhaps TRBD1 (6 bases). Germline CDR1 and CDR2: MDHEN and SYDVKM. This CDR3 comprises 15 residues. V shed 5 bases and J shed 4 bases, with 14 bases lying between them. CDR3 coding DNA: TGTGCCAGCAGTCCTGGGGGACACGCCACCGGGGAGCTGTTTTTT. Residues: CASSPGGHATGELFF.

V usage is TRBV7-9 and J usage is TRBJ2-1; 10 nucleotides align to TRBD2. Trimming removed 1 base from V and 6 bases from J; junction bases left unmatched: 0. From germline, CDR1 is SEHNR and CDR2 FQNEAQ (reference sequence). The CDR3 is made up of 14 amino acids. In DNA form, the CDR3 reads TGTGCCAGCAGCTTAGAGCGGGGGGGCAATGAGCAGTTCTTC. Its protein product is CASSLERGGNEQFF.

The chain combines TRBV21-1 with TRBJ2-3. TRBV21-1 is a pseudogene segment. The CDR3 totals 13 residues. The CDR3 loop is CASSILGLSTQYF. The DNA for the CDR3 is TGTGCCAGCAGCATCCTCGGGCTGTCTACGCAGTATTTT.

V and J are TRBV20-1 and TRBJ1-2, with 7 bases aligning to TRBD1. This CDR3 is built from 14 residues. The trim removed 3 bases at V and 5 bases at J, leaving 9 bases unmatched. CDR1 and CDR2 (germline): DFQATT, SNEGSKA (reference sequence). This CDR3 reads CSASEGALLYGYTF. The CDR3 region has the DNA TGCAGTGCTAGTGAGGGGGCGCTTCTATATGGCTACACCTTC.

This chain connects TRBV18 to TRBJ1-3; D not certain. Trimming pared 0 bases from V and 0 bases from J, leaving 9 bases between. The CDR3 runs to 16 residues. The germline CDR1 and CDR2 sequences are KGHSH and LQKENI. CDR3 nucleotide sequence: TGTGCCAGCTCACCACCAAGCCAGGCCTCTGGAAACACCATATATTTT. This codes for CASSPPSQASGNTIYF.

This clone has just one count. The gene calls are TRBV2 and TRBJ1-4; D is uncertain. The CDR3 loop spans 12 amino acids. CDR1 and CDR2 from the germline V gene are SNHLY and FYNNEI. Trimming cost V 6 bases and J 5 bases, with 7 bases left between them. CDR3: CASREGNEKLFF. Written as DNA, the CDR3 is TGTGCCAGCAGGGAGGGAAATGAAAAACTGTTTTTT.

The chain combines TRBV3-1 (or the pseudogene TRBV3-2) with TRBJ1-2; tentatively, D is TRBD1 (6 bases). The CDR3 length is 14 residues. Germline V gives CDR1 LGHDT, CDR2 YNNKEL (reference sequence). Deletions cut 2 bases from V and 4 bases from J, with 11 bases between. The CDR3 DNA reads TGTGCCAGCAGCCAAAATAGGGGGGCCTATGGCTACACCTTC. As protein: CASSQNRGAYGYTF.

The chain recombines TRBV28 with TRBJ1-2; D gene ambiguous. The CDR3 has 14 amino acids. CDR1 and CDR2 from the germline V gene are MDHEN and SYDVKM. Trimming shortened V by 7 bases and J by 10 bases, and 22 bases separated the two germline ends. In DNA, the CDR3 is TGTGCCAGCACCCCGTCGGGTGGCGCTATGGACTACACCTTC. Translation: CASTPSGGAMDYTF.

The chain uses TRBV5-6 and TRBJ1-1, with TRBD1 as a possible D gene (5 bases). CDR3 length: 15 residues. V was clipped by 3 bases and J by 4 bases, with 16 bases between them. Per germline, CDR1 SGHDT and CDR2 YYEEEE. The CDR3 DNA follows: TGTGCCAGCAGCTGGGGGACCGCCGGGGGCACTGAAGCTTTCTTT. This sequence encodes CASSWGTAGGTEAFF.

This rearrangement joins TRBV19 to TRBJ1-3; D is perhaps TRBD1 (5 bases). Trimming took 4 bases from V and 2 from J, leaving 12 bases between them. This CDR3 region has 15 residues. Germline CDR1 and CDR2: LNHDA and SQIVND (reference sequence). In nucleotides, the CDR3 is TGTGCCAGTAGTAGACCCGGGACCCCTGGAAACACCATATATTTT. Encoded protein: CASSRPGTPGNTIYF.

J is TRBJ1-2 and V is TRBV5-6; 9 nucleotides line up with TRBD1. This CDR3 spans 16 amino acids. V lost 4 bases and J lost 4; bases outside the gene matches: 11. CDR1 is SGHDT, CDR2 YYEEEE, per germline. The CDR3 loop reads CASSPVGQGTPYGYTF. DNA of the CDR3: TGTGCCAGCAGCCCGGTCGGACAGGGGACCCCCTATGGCTACACCTTC.

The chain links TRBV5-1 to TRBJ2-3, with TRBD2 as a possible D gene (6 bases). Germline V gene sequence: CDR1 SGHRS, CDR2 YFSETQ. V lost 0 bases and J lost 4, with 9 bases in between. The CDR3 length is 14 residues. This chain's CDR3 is CASSLGDSSDTQYF. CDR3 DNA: TGCGCCAGCAGCTTGGGGGACTCTTCAGATACGCAGTATTTT.

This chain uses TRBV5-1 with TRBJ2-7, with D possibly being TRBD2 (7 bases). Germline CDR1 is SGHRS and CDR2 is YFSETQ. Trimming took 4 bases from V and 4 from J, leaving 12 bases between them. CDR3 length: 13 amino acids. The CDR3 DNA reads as TGCGCCAGCAGCCCGGAGGGGGGGTACGAGCAGTACTTC. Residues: CASSPEGGYEQYF.

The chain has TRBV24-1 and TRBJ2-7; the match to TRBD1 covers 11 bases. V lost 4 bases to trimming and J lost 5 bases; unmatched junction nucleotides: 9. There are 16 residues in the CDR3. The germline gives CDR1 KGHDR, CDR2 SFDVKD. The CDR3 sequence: CATSEPPWTGGDEQYF. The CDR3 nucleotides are TGTGCCACCAGTGAACCTCCTTGGACAGGGGGCGACGAGCAGTACTTC.

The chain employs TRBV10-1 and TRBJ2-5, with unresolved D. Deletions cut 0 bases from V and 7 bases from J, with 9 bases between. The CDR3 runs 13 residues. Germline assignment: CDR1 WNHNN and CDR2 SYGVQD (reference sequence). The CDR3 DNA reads TGCGCCAGCAGTGAGTCGAACGTTGGGACCCAGTACTTC. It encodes CASSESNVGTQYF.

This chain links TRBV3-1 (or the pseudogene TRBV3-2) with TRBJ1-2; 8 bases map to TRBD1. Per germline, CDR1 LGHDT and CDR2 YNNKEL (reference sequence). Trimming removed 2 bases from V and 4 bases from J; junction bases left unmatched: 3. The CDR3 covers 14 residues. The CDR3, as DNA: TGTGCCAGCAGCCAAAACAGGGGGGGCTATGGCTACACCTTC. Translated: CASSQNRGGYGYTF.

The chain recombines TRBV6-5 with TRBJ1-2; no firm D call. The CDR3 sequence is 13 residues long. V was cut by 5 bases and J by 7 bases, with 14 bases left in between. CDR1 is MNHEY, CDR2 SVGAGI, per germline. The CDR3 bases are TGTGCCAGCAGTCCGGGTGTGGTTTCTGGCTACACCTTC. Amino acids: CASSPGVVSGYTF.

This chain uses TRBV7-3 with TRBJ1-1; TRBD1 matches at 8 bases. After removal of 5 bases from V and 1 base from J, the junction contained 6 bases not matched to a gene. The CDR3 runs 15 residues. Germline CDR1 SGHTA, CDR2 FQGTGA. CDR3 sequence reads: CASSLTGQANTEAFF. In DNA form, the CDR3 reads TGTGCCAGCAGCCTTACGGGACAGGCGAACACTGAAGCTTTCTTT.